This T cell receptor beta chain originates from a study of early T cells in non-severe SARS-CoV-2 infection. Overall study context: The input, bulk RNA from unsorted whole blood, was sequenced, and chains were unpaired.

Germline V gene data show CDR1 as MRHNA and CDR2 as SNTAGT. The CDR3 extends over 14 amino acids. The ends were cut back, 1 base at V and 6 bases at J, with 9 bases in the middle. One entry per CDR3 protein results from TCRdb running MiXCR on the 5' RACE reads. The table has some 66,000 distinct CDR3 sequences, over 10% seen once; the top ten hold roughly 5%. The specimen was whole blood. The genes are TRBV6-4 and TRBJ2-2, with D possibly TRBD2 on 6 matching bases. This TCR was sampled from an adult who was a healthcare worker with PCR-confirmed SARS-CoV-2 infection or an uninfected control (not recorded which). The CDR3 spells CASSDLPGAGELFF. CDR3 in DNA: TGTGCCAGCAGTGACTTGCCGGGAGCCGGGGAGCTGTTTTTT.